This T cell receptor (beta chain) was sequenced during a study of blood T cell repertoires in COVID-19. Original data processing: Cell counts per sample came from amplifying reference gene primers. The protocol was immunoSEQ multiplex PCR, while the TCRdb copy is restricted to in-frame clones and leaves out a portion. For V, J and clone size, that table is used; D and trimming come from the DNA. The repertoire consists of some 530,000 clones, with more than 85% occurring once and the leading ten covering 6.5% to 9.5%. Germline values: CDR1 ENHRY, CDR2 SYGVKD. The CDR3 totals 17 residues. Trimming removed 5 bases from V and 1 base from J; junction bases left unmatched: 9.

The sequenced material came from PBMCs or T cells enriched from blood (not recorded which). This sequence was found in a woman between 55 and 75 years old who had recovered from COVID-19. The V gene is TRBV10-3, the J gene TRBJ1-3; 9 bases map to TRBD1. DNA of the CDR3: TGTGCCATCAGTCAACTTCAGGGGACAGGGTCTGGAAACACCATATATTTT. As protein: CAISQLQGTGSGNTIYF.